This T cell receptor (beta chain) comes out of a study of human T cells and chemical hapten exposure. This clonotype has at least ten counts. The antigen is undetermined. Time point indicated: pre-sensitization, week 0. This sample's treatment: therapeutic diphenylcyclopropenone sensitization with weekly scalp DPC. TCRdb re-derived calls from the RACE reads in MiXCR, one entry per CDR3 protein. Of about 74,000 distinct CDR3 sequences detected, 13% to 15% appear once; the ten largest clones hold 4% to 6%. Germline V gives CDR1 DFQATT, CDR2 SNEGSKA (reference sequence). This CDR3 is built from 13 residues. Trimming removed 4 bases at V and 4 bases at J, with 13 bases between. General observations from the study: It was expanded TCRs that formed significantly more large CDR3 similarity clusters than controls did.

Source: whole blood, taken in connection with sensitization to the hapten diphenylcyclopropenone (DPC). The clonotype comes from a woman aged 45-60 years with alopecia areata. Some clones in this sample may be carry-over from other donors' samples. V gene TRBV20-1 combines with J gene TRBJ1-1; D unclear. The CDR3 reads CSAMWGSGTEAFF. CDR3 nucleotides: TGCAGTGCTATGTGGGGAAGTGGCACTGAAGCTTTCTTT.